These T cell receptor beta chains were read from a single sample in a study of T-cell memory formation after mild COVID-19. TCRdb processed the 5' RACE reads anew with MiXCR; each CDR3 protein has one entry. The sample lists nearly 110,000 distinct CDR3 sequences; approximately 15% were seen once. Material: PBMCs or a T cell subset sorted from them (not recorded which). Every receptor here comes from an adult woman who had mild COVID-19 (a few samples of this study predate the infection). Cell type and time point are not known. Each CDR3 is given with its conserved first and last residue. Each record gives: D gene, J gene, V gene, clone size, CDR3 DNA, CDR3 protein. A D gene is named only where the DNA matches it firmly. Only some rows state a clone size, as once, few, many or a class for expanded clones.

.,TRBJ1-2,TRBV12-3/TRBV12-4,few,TGTGCCAGCAGCCCAAGAACAAAGGACCGCCCGAACTATGGCTACACCTTC,CASSPRTKDRPNYGYTF
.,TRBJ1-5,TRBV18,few,TGTGCCAGCTCACCACGTCTCGGGGAGCAGCCCCAGCATTTT,CASSPRLGEQPQHF
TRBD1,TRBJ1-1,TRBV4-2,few,TGTGCCAGCAGCCGCCGGGACAGGGTGGAAATGAACACTGAAGCTTTCTTT,CASSRRDRVEMNTEAFF
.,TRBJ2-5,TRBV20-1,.,TGCAGTGCTAGAGATGCCAGAACGGCCCTTATCCAAGAGACCCAGTACTTC,CSARDARTALIQETQYF
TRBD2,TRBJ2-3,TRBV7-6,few,TGTGCCAGCAGCTTAGGTCGACGGGAGGGCCTGGATACGCAGTATTTT,CASSLGRREGLDTQYF
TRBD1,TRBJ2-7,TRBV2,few,TGTGCCGAGGGACAGGGTTCCGAGCAGTACTTC,CAEGQGSEQYF
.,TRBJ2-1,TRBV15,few,TGTGCCACCAGCAGACAGGGCAGCTCCTACAATGAGCAGTTCTTC,CATSRQGSSYNEQFF
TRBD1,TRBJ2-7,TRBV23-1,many,TGCGCCAGCAGTCAGCCCGGACAGGGTAGGACCTACGAGCAGTACTTC,CASSQPGQGRTYEQYF
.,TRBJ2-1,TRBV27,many,TGTGCCAGCAGTTACTTGCCTATAGGCACCAATGAGCAGTTCTTC,CASSYLPIGTNEQFF
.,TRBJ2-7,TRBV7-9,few,TGTGCCAGCAGCTTAGACGGGCGGCCCAACGAGCAGTACTTC,CASSLDGRPNEQYF
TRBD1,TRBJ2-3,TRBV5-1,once,TGCGCCAGCAGCTCGGGACAGGTGCTAGGGACAGATACGCAGTATTTT,CASSSGQVLGTDTQYF
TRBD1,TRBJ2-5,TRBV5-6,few,TGTGCCAGCAGCTTGCAATGGGACAGGCCTCAAGAGACCCAGTACTTC,CASSLQWDRPQETQYF
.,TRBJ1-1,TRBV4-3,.,TGCGCCAGCAGCCACCGTGAGGGAGCTGAAGCTTTCTTT,CASSHREGAEAFF
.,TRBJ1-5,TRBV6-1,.,TGTGCCAGCAGGGACAGTTCATATAGCAATCAGCCCCAGCATTTT,CASRDSSYSNQPQHF
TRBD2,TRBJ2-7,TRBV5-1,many,TGCGCCAGCAGCGGGGTCGGGACTAGCGGGGCCTCCTACGAGCAGTACTTC,CASSGVGTSGASYEQYF
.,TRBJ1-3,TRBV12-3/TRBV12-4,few,TGTGCCAGCAGTTTTCGGTCGGTGGCTGGAAACACCATATATTTT,CASSFRSVAGNTIYF
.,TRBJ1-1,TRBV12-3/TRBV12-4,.,TGTGCCAGCAGTTTGCCTGCAGGCGCCCAAAACACTGAAGCTTTCTTT,CASSLPAGAQNTEAFF
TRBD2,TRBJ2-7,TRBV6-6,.,TGTGCCAGCAGTCGACTAGCGGGGGATCTTTCCTACGAGCAGTACTTC,CASSRLAGDLSYEQYF
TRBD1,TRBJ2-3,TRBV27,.,TGTGCCAGCACGCCTCGGGACAGGGGGGTAGAGGATACGCAGTATTTT,CASTPRDRGVEDTQYF
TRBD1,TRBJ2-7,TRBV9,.,TGTGCCAGCAGCCCTGCCGGGGACAGGGTCCACGAGCAGTACTTC,CASSPAGDRVHEQYF
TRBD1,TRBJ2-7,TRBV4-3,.,TGCGCCAGCAGCCAAGCGACAGCAGGGGGAGAGCAGTACTTC,CASSQATAGGEQYF
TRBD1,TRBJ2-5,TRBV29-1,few,TGCAGCGTGCACGGGACAGCGTCCGTGACCCAGTACTTC,CSVHGTASVTQYF
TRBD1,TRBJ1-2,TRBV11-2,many,TGTGCCAGCAGCCGGGACAGGGGGGGCTATGGCTACACCTTC,CASSRDRGGYGYTF